This T cell receptor (beta chain) was sequenced in a study of T cells after yellow fever vaccination. Overall study findings and caveats: The study re-detected most primary-vaccination clones after the booster (approximately 96% CD4, roughly 85% CD8). Overlap between CD4 and CD8 compartments was detected for a small share of clonotypes. The secondary response peaked faster, at day 5 versus 15, but was weaker.

CDR3 length equals 14 residues. Germline values: CDR1 DFQATT, CDR2 SNEGSKA (reference sequence). Between the trimmed V and J ends, which lost 3 bases and 4 bases, there was a span of 13 bases. Making TCR cDNA involved 5'RACE template switching, which added UMIs and a universal primer site. TCRdb redid the calling of the 5' RACE reads with MiXCR, one entry per CDR3 protein. The sample has under 600,000 distinct CDR3 sequences, 21% seen once. The sample holds a few counts of this clonotype. Its antigen is unidentified. V is TRBV20-1 and J is TRBJ2-1; TRBD2 is a possible D gene (6 bases). The clonotype was recovered from a young man who received the YFV17D yellow fever vaccine. The sample was PBMCs, taken approximately 22 days after the first yellow fever vaccination. CDR3 DNA: TGCAGTGCTAGGGGCGGGACTGTATACAATGAGCAGTTCTTC. Translation gives CSARGGTVYNEQFF.